A selection of T cell receptor beta chains follows, all from one sample in a study of technical replicates of blood from four donors. Some clones are missing from TCRdb's copy, which holds only in-frame ones; the method was immunoSEQ multiplex PCR. The top ten clones hold around 0.26% of a sample with roughly 80,000 clones, around nine tenths of them seen once. The sequenced sample was T cells isolated from PBMCs. These TCRs come from a human donor in good health. Both conserved end residues are part of each CDR3. Fields, in order: clone size, J gene, D gene, V gene, CDR3 protein, CDR3 DNA. The D gene is left open where the match is weak. For some rows the clone size is stated as once, few or many, or as a class when expanded; others skip it.

NA | TRBJ2-2 | TRBD1 | TRBV6-1 | CATLQGAIGELFF | TGTGCCACCTTACAGGGGGCAATCGGGGAGCTGTTTTTT
NA | TRBJ2-7 | NA | TRBV18 | CASSPGRGDEQYF | TGTGCCAGCTCACCAGGGAGGGGGGACGAGCAGTACTTC
NA | TRBJ1-1 | NA | TRBV29-1 | CSVDGGGNTEAFF | TGCAGCGTTGACGGGGGGGGGAACACTGAAGCTTTCTTT
NA | TRBJ2-7 | TRBD2 | TRBV6-5 | CASSYSTASGSYEQYF | TGTGCCAGCAGTTACTCTACTGCTAGCGGGAGTTACGAGCAGTACTTC
NA | TRBJ2-7 | NA | TRBV19 | CASSLDNYEQYF | TGTGCCAGTAGCCTGGACAACTACGAGCAGTACTTC
once | TRBJ1-2 | NA | TRBV30 | CAWSVVGNTGYGYTF | TGTGCCTGGAGTGTAGTCGGCAACACGGGCTATGGCTACACCTTC
NA | TRBJ1-2 | TRBD1 | TRBV28 | CASSSYQGVKGGYTF | TGTGCCAGCAGTTCCTACCAGGGGGTAAAGGGAGGCTACACCTTC
NA | TRBJ1-2 | TRBD1 | TRBV7-9 | CASTKGGRGHGYTF | TGTGCCAGCACCAAAGGGGGCAGGGGGCATGGCTACACCTTC
NA | TRBJ2-3 | TRBD1 | TRBV18 | CASSPGQGTDTQYF | TGTGCCAGCTCACCAGGACAGGGCACAGATACGCAGTATTTT
once | TRBJ2-3 | NA | TRBV28 | CASSMSSDTQYF | TGTGCCAGCAGTATGAGTTCCGATACGCAGTATTTT
NA | TRBJ2-7 | TRBD2 | TRBV4-1 | CASSQGHSGRRAEQYF | TGCGCCAGCAGCCAAGGCCATAGCGGGAGGCGGGCCGAGCAGTACTTC
NA | TRBJ2-1 | TRBD2 | TRBV4-1 | CASSPRILAGGEQFF | TGCGCCAGCAGCCCACGTATCCTAGCGGGAGGTGAGCAGTTCTTC
NA | TRBJ1-4 | NA | TRBV6-6 | CASRPYSTTNEKLFF | TGTGCCAGCAGGCCCTACAGCACCACTAATGAAAAACTGTTTTTT
NA | TRBJ2-7 | NA | TRBV6-5 | CASSYGQGSEQYF | TGTGCCAGCAGTTACGGGCAGGGTAGCGAGCAGTACTTC
NA | TRBJ2-3 | TRBD2 | TRBV5-4 | CASSSLAGGKRGGTQYF | TGTGCCAGCAGCTCACTAGCGGGGGGGAAACGGGGTGGTACGCAGTATTTT
few | TRBJ2-7 | TRBD1 | TRBV19 | CASREPGQGSEQYF | TGTGCCAGTAGGGAACCGGGACAGGGAAGCGAGCAGTACTTC
NA | TRBJ2-7 | NA | TRBV6-5 | CASSYGANGRSYEQYF | TGTGCCAGCAGTTACGGGGCCAACGGCCGCTCCTACGAGCAGTACTTC
NA | TRBJ2-6 | NA | TRBV5-6 | CASSLERVFPGANVLTF | TGTGCCAGCAGCTTGGAGAGGGTGTTCCCTGGGGCCAACGTCCTGACTTTC